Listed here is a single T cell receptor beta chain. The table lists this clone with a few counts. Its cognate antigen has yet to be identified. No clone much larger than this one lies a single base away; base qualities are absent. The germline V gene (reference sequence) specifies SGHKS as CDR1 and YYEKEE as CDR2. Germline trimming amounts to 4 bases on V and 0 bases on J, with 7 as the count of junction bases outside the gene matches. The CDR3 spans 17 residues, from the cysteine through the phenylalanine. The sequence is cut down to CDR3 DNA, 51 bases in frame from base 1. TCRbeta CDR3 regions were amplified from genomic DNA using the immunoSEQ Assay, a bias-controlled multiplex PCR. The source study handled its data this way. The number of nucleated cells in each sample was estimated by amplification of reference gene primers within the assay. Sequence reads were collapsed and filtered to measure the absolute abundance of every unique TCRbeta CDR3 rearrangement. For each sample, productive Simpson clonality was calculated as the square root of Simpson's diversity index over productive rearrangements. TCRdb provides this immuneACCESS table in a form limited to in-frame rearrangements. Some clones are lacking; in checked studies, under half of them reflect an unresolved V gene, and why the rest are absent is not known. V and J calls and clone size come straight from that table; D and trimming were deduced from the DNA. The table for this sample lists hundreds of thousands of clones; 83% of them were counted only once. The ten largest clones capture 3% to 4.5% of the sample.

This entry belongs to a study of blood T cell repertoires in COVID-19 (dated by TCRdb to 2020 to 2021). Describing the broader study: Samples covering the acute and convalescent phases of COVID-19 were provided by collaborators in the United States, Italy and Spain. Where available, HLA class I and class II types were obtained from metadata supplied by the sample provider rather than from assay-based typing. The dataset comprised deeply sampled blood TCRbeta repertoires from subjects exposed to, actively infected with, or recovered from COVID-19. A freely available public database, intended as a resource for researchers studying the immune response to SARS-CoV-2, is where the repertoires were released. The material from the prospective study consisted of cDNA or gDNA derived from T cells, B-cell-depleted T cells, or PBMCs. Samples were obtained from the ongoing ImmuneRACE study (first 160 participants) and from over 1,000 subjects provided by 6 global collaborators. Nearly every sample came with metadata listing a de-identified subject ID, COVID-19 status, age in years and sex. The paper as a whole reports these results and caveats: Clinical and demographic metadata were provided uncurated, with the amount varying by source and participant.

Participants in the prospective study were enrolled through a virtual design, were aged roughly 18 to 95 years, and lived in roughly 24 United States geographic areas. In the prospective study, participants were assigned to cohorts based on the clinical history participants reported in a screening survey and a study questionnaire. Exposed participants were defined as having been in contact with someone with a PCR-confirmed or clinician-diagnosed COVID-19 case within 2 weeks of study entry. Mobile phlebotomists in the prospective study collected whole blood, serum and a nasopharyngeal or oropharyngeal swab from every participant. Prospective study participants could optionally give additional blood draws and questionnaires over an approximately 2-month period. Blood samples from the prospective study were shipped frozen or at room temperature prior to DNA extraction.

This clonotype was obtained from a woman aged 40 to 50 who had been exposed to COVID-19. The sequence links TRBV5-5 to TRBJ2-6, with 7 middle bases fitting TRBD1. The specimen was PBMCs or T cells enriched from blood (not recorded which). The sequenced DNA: TGTGCCAGCAGCCTATTAGAGGGGGCCTCTGGGGCCAACGTCCTGACTTTC. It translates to CASSLLEGASGANVLTF. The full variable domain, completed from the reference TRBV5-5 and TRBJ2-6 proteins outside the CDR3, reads DAGVTQSPTHLIKTRGQQVTLRCSPISGHKSVSWYQQVLGQGPQFIFQYYEKEERGRGNFPDRFSARQFPNYSSELNVNALLLGDSALYLCASSLLEGASGANVLTFGAGSRLTVL.